This section outlines one TCR beta chain sequence together with its context. This sample is part of a study of blood T cell repertoires in COVID-19. Study background: Both acute and convalescent COVID-19 samples were obtained from the United States, Italy and Spain. The cDNA or gDNA used as material had been derived from T cells, B-cell-depleted T cells, or PBMCs.

Enrollees, about 18 to 89 years old, lived in some 24 US areas. Researchers sorted participants into cohorts using their self-reported clinical history. V shed 2 bases and J shed 3 bases, with 11 bases lying between them. Germline values: CDR1 SGHVS, CDR2 FNYEAQ. CDR3 length equals 15 residues. Clones were read by immunoSEQ multiplex PCR, and TCRdb kept only the in-frame ones, dropping some. The table includes some 380,000 clones, 88% detected once. Sequenced input: PBMCs or T cells enriched from blood (not recorded which). The genes are TRBV7-6 and TRBJ1-3, with D possibly being TRBD1 (5 bases). The source of this sequence is a woman between 35 and 50 years old with acute COVID-19. CDR3 region: CASSLFWGGGNTIYF. The DNA for the CDR3 is TGTGCCAGCAGCTTATTCTGGGGCGGTGGAAACACCATATATTTT.